Listed below are T cell receptor beta chains from one sample, sequenced in a study of OX40 agonist ivuxolimab in advanced cancers. Sequencing was performed with immunoSEQ multiplex PCR; in TCRdb, only in-frame clones are kept and a portion is missing. The table includes about 4,700 clones, 66% detected once. Here the sequenced sample was CD4+ or CD8+ T cells sorted from blood, taken in a trial of the OX40 agonist ivuxolimab. All receptors come from an adult with an advanced solid tumor such as melanoma, head and neck, liver or kidney cancer. Each CDR3 is given with its conserved first and last residue. Fields, in order: clone size, CDR3 length, D gene, V gene, J gene, CDR3 DNA, CDR3 protein. A D gene is named only where the DNA matches it firmly. Size is omitted from some rows. Given values are once, few, many or a class for expanded clones.

clone size: large; CDR3 length: 15; D gene: -; V gene: TRBV4-3; J gene: TRBJ2-3; CDR3 DNA: TGCGCCAGCAGCCCCTCTGGGGGAGGCACAGATACGCAGTATTTT; CDR3 protein: CASSPSGGGTDTQYF
clone size: -; CDR3 length: 16; D gene: TRBD2; V gene: TRBV6-6; J gene: TRBJ2-1; CDR3 DNA: TGTGCCAGCAGTTGGGAGCGGGGGGGCTCCTACAATGAGCAGTTCTTC; CDR3 protein: CASSWERGGSYNEQFF
clone size: -; CDR3 length: 13; D gene: -; V gene: TRBV10-3; J gene: TRBJ2-5; CDR3 DNA: TGTGCCATCAGTGAGTCGATGGGGGAGACCCAGTACTTC; CDR3 protein: CAISESMGETQYF
clone size: -; CDR3 length: 15; D gene: TRBD1; V gene: TRBV5-1; J gene: TRBJ1-1; CDR3 DNA: TGCGCCAGCAGCTTGGTCTTGGGACAGCTCACTGAAGCTTTCTTT; CDR3 protein: CASSLVLGQLTEAFF
clone size: -; CDR3 length: 12; D gene: -; V gene: TRBV6-1; J gene: TRBJ1-1; CDR3 DNA: TGTGCCAGCAGTGTCCTGAACACTGAAGCTTTCTTT; CDR3 protein: CASSVLNTEAFF
clone size: few; CDR3 length: 15; D gene: -; V gene: TRBV28; J gene: TRBJ1-4; CDR3 DNA: TGTGCCAGCAGTTTATTTGACAACCTGGGGGAAAAACTGTTTTTT; CDR3 protein: CASSLFDNLGEKLFF
clone size: -; CDR3 length: 14; D gene: -; V gene: TRBV4-1; J gene: TRBJ2-7; CDR3 DNA: TGCGCCAGCAGCCAAGGAGTACCTTCCTACGAGCAGTACTTC; CDR3 protein: CASSQGVPSYEQYF
clone size: -; CDR3 length: 14; D gene: -; V gene: TRBV7-2; J gene: TRBJ1-6; CDR3 DNA: TGTGCCAGCAGCTTGACCTCCTATAATTCACCCCTCCACTTT; CDR3 protein: CASSLTSYNSPLHF
clone size: -; CDR3 length: 18; D gene: TRBD2; V gene: TRBV9; J gene: TRBJ2-2; CDR3 DNA: TGTGCCAGCAGCGTAAGGTCTAGCGGGGGCCAAAACACCGGGGAGCTGTTTTTT; CDR3 protein: CASSVRSSGGQNTGELFF
clone size: -; CDR3 length: 15; D gene: TRBD1; V gene: TRBV4-1; J gene: TRBJ1-2; CDR3 DNA: TGCGCCAGCAGCCCCCAGACAGGGAGTTTGGTTGGCTACACCTTC; CDR3 protein: CASSPQTGSLVGYTF
clone size: -; CDR3 length: 15; D gene: -; V gene: TRBV11-2; J gene: TRBJ2-7; CDR3 DNA: TGTGCCAGCAGCTTAACAACAGGGCTATCCTACGAGCAGTACTTC; CDR3 protein: CASSLTTGLSYEQYF
clone size: -; CDR3 length: 12; D gene: -; V gene: TRBV5-6; J gene: TRBJ2-7; CDR3 DNA: TGTGCCAGCAGCCAAGACAGATACGAGCAGTACTTC; CDR3 protein: CASSQDRYEQYF
clone size: many; CDR3 length: 14; D gene: -; V gene: TRBV27; J gene: TRBJ1-1; CDR3 DNA: TGTGCCAGCAGTTTATCCCCAGGGGCCCGAGAAGCTTTCTTT; CDR3 protein: CASSLSPGAREAFF
clone size: few; CDR3 length: 15; D gene: -; V gene: TRBV28; J gene: TRBJ1-2; CDR3 DNA: TGTGCCAGCAGTTTGGTTCTAAACAGGGAGATGCGCTACACCTTC; CDR3 protein: CASSLVLNREMRYTF
clone size: -; CDR3 length: 13; D gene: TRBD1; V gene: TRBV7-3; J gene: TRBJ2-7; CDR3 DNA: TGTGCCAGCAGCTTGTGGACAGGGGACGAGCAGTACTTC; CDR3 protein: CASSLWTGDEQYF
clone size: few; CDR3 length: 17; D gene: TRBD2; V gene: TRBV7-3; J gene: TRBJ2-2; CDR3 DNA: TGTGCCAGCAGCCCCACGGGACTAGCGAGGTCTGTCGGGGAGCTGTTTTTT; CDR3 protein: CASSPTGLARSVGELFF
clone size: -; CDR3 length: 16; D gene: -; V gene: TRBV11-2; J gene: TRBJ2-7; CDR3 DNA: TGTGCCAGCAGCTTAGATTTTTCGGGCAGGACCTACGAGCAGTACTTC; CDR3 protein: CASSLDFSGRTYEQYF
clone size: -; CDR3 length: 13; D gene: -; V gene: TRBV5-1; J gene: TRBJ2-2; CDR3 DNA: TGCGCCAGCAGCTCGGCAGGGGTCGGGGAGCTGTTTTTT; CDR3 protein: CASSSAGVGELFF
clone size: -; CDR3 length: 16; D gene: -; V gene: TRBV6-6; J gene: TRBJ1-2; CDR3 DNA: TGTGCCAGCAGTTATGGGGGGGCGGGTGCCCACTATGGCTACACCTTC; CDR3 protein: CASSYGGAGAHYGYTF
clone size: -; CDR3 length: 18; D gene: TRBD2; V gene: TRBV7-9; J gene: TRBJ2-7; CDR3 DNA: TGTGCCAGCAGCTTAGCCGCCGGGACTAGCGGGGAGGCCTACGAGCAGTACTTC; CDR3 protein: CASSLAAGTSGEAYEQYF
clone size: -; CDR3 length: 13; D gene: -; V gene: TRBV4-1; J gene: TRBJ2-1; CDR3 DNA: TGCGCCAGTAATGGTGGACAGTACAATGAGCAGTTCTTC; CDR3 protein: CASNGGQYNEQFF